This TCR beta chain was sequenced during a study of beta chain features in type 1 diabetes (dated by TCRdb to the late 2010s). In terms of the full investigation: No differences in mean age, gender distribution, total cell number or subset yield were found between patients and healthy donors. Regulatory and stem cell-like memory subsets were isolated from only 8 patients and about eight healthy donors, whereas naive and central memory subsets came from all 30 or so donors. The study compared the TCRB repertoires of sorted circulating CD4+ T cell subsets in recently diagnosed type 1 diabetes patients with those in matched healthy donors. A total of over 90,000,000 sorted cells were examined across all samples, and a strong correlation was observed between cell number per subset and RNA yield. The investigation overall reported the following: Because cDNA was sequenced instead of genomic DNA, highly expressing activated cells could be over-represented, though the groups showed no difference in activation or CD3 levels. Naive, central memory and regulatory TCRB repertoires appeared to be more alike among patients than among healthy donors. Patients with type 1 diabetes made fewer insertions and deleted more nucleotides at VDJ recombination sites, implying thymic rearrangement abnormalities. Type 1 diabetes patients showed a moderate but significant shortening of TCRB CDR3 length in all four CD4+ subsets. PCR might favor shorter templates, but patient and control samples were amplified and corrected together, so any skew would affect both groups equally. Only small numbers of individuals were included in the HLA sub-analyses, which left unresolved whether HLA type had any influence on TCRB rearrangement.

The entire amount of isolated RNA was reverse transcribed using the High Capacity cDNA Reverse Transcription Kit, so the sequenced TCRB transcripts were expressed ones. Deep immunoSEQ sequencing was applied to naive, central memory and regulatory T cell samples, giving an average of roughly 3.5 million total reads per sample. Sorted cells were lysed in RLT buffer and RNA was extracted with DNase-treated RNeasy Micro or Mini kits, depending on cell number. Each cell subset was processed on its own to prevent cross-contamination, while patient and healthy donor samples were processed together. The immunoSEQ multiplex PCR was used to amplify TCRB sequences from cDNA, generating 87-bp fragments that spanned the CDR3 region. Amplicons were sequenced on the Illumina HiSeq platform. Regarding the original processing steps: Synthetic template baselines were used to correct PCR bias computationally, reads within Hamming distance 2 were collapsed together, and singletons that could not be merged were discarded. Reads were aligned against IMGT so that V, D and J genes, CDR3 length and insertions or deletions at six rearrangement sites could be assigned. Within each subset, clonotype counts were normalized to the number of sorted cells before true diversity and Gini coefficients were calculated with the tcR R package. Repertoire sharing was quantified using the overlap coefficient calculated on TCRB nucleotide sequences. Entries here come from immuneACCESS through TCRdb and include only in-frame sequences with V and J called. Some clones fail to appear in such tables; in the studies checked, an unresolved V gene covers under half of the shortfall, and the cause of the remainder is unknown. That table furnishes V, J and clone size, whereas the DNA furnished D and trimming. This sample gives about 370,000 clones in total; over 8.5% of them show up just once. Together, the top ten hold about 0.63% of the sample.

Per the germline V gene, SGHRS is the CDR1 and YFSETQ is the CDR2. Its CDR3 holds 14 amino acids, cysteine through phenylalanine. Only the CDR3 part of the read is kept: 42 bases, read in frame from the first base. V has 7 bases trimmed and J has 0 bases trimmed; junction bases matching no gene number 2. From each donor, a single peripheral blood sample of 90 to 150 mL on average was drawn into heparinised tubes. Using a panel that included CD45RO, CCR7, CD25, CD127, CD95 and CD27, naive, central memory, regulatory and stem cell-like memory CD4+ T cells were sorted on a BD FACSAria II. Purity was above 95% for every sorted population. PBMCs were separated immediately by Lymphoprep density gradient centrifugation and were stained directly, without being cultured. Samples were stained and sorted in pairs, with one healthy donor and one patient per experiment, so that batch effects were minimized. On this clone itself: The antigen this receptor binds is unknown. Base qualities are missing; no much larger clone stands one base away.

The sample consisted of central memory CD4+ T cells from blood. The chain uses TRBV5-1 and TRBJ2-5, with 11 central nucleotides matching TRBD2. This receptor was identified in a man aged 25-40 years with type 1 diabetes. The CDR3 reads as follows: CASRTSGYQETQYF. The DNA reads TGCGCCAGCCGGACTAGCGGGTACCAAGAGACCCAGTACTTC.